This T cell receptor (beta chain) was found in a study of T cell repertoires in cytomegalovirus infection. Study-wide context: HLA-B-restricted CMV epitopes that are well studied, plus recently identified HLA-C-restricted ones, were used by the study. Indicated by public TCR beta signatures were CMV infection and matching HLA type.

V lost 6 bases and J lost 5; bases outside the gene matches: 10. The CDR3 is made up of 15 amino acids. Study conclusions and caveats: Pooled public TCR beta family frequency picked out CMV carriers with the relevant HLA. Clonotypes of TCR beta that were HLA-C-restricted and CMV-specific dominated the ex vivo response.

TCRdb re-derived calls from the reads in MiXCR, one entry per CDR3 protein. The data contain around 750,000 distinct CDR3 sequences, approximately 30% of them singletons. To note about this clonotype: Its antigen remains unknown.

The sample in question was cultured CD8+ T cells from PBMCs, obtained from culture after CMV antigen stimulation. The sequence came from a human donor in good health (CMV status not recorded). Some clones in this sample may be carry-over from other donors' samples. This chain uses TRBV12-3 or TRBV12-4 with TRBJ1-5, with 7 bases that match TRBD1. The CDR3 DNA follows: TGTGCCAGCAGCTTGACAGGGTATAGAGATCAGCCCCAGCATTTT. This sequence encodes CASSLTGYRDQPQHF.